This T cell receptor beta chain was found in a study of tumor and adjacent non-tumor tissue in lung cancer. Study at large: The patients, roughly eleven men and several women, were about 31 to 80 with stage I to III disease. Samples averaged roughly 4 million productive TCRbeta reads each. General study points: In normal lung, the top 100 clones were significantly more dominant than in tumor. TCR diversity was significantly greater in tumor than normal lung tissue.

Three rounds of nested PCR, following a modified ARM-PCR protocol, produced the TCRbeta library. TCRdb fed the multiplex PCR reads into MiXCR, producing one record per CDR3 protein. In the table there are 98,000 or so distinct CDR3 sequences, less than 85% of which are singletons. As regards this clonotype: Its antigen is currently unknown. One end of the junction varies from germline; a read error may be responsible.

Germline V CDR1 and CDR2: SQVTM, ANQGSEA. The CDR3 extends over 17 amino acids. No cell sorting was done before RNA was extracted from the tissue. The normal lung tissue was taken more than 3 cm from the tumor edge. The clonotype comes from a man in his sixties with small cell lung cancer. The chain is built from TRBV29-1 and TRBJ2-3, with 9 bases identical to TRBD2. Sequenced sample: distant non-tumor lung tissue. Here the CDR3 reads CSVGGLAGTTRTDTQYF. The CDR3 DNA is TGTAGCGTTGGAGGCCTAGCGGGGACTACTAGAACAGATACGCAGTATTTT.